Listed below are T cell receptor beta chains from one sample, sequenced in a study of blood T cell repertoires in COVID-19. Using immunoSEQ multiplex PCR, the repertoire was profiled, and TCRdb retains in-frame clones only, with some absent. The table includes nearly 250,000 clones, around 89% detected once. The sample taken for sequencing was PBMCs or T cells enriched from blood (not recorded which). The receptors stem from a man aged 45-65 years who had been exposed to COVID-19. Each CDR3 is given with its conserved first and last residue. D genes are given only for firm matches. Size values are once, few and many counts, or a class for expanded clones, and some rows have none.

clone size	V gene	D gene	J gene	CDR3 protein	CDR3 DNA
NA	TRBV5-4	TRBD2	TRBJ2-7	CASRLAGGIHEQYF	TGTGCCAGCAGGCTAGCGGGGGGAATCCACGAGCAGTACTTC
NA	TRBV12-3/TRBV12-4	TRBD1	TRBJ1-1	CASSDRDEAFF	TGTGCCAGCAGTGACAGGGATGAAGCTTTCTTT
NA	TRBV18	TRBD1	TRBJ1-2	CASSPQGAYYGYTF	TGTGCCAGCTCACCACAGGGGGCCTACTATGGCTACACCTTC
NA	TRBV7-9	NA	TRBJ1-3	CASTLLEGNTIYF	TGTGCCAGCACCCTCCTTGAGGGAAACACCATATATTTT
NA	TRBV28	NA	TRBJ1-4	CASSAGTTNEKLFF	TGTGCCAGCAGTGCCGGGACAACTAATGAAAAACTGTTTTTT
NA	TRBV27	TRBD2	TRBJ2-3	CASSRGLAGGRTDTQYF	TGTGCCAGCAGCCGAGGACTAGCGGGAGGTCGCACAGATACGCAGTATTTT
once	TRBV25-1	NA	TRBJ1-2	CASSEKSSGGYTF	TGTGCCAGCAGTGAAAAATCCAGTGGTGGCTACACCTTC
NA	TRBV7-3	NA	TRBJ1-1	CASSPGRGDTEAFF	TGTGCCAGCAGCCCCGGAAGGGGCGACACTGAAGCTTTCTTT
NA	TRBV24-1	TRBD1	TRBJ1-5	CATSQGASNQPQHF	TGTGCCACCTCCCAGGGGGCGAGCAATCAGCCCCAGCATTTT
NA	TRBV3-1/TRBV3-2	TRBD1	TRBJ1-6	CASRPGTAHNSPLHF	TGTGCCAGCAGGCCTGGGACAGCACATAATTCACCCCTCCACTTT
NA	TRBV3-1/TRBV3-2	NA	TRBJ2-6	CASSLPNSGANVLTF	TGTGCCAGCAGCCTTCCAAACTCTGGGGCCAACGTCCTGACTTTC
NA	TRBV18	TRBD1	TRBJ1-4	CASTSQQGANEKLFF	TGTGCCAGCACGTCTCAACAGGGGGCTAATGAAAAACTGTTTTTT
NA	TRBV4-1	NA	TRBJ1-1	CASSQDPSGVGAHTEAFF	TGCGCCAGCAGCCAAGATCCTTCCGGGGTGGGGGCCCACACTGAAGCTTTCTTT
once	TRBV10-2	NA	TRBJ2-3	CASGLIPHTDTQYF	TGCGCCAGCGGACTTATCCCGCACACAGATACGCAGTATTTT
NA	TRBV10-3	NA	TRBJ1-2	CAISESTWNADRTNYGYTF	TGTGCCATCAGTGAGTCGACTTGGAACGCCGACAGGACCAACTATGGCTACACCTTC
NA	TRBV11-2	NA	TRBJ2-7	CASSFSGAAYGEQYF	TGTGCCAGCAGCTTTTCAGGGGCGGCTTACGGCGAGCAGTACTTC
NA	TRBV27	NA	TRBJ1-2	CAVGSGFGYTF	TGTGCCGTAGGCTCAGGATTTGGCTACACCTTC
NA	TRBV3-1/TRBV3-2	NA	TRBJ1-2	CASSPYPGSYYGYTF	TGTGCCAGCAGCCCCTACCCGGGAAGCTACTATGGCTACACCTTC
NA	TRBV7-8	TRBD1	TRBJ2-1	CASSSTRGTAYNEQFF	TGTGCCAGCAGCTCCACCAGGGGGACAGCATACAATGAGCAGTTCTTC
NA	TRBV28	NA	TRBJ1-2	CASTIQGDYGYTF	TGTGCCAGCACCATACAGGGAGACTATGGCTACACCTTC
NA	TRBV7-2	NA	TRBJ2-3	CASSRVEDTQYF	TGTGCCAGCAGCCGCGTGGAGGATACGCAGTATTTT
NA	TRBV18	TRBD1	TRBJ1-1	CASSPTGGDTEAFF	TGTGCCAGCTCACCGACAGGGGGTGACACTGAAGCTTTCTTT
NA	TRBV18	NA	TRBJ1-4	CASSPPSLNEKLFF	TGTGCCAGCTCACCGCCCAGTCTCAATGAAAAACTGTTTTTT
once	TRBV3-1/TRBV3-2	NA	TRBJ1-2	CASSRGPSDYGYTF	TGTGCCAGCAGCCGGGGGCCAAGTGACTATGGCTACACCTTC
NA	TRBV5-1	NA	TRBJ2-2	CASSFQVLNPGELFF	TGCGCCAGCAGCTTCCAGGTGCTGAACCCCGGGGAGCTGTTTTTT
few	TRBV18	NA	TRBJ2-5	CASSPLDSQETQYF	TGTGCCAGCTCACCACTAGACAGCCAAGAGACCCAGTACTTC
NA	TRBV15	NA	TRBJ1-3	CATSPESSGNTIYF	TGTGCCACCAGTCCGGAGAGCTCTGGAAACACCATATATTTT
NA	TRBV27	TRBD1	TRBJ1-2	CASSPSGTGIYYGYTF	TGTGCCAGCAGCCCGTCCGGGACAGGGATTTACTATGGCTACACCTTC
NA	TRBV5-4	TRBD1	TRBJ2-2	CASRRTGANTGELFF	TGTGCCAGCAGAAGGACAGGCGCTAACACCGGGGAGCTGTTTTTT
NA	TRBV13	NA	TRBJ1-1	CASSQGRNTEAFF	TGTGCCAGCAGCCAAGGGAGGAACACTGAAGCTTTCTTT
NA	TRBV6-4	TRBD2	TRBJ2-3	CASSDSSGGAPDTQYF	TGTGCCAGCAGTGACTCTAGCGGGGGGGCCCCAGATACGCAGTATTTT
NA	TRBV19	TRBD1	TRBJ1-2	CASSDRGRISGYTF	TGTGCCAGTAGTGACAGGGGGCGAATATCTGGCTACACCTTC
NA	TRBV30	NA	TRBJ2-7	CAWSTGLAQYF	TGTGCCTGGAGTACAGGGCTCGCGCAGTACTTC